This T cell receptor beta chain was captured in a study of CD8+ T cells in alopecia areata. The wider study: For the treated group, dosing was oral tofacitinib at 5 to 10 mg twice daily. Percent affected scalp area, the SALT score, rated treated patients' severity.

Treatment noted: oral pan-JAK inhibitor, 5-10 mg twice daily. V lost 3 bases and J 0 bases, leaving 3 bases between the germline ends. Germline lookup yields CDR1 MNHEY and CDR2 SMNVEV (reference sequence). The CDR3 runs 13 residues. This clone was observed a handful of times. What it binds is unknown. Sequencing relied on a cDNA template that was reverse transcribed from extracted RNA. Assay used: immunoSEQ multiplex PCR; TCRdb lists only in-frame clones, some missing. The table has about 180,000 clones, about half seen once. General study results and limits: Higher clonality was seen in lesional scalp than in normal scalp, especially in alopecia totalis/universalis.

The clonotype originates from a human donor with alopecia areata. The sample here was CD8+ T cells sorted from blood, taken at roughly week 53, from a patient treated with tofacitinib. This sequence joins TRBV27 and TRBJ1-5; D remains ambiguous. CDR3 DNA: TGTGCCAGCAGTTTTCATAGCAATCAGCCCCAGCATTTT. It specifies CASSFHSNQPQHF.